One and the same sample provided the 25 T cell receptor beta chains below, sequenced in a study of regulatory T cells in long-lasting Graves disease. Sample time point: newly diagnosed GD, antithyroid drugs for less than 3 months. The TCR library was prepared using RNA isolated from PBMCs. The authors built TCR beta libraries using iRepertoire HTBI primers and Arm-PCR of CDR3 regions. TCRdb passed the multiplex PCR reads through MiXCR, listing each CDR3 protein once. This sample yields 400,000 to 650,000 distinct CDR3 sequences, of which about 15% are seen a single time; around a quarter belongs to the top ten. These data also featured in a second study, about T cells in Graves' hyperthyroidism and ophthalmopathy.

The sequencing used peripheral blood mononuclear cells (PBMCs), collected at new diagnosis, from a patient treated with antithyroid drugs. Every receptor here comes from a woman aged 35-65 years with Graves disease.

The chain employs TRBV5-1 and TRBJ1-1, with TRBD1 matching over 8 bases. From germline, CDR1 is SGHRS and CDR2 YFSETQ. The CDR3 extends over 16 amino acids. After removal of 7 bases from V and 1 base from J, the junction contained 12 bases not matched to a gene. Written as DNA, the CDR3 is TGCGCCAGCTGGGGGGGAAGAACAGGGGGGAACACTGAAGCTTTCTTT. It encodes CASWGGRTGGNTEAFF.

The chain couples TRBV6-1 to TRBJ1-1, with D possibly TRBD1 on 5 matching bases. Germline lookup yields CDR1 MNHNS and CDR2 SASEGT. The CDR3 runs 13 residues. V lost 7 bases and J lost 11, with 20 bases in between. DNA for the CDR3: TGTGCCAGCACCCTTGGGAGGGGCCGTCAGGCTTTCTTT. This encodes CASTLGRGRQAFF.

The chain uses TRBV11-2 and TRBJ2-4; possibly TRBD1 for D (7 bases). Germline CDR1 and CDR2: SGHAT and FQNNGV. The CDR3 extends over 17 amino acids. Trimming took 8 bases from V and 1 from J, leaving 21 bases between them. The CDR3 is CASHPGGTGTAKNIQYF. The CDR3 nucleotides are TGTGCCAGCCACCCAGGGGGGACGGGAACTGCCAAAAACATTCAGTACTTC. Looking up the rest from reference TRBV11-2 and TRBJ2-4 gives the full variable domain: EAGVAQSPRYKIIEKRQSVAFWCNPISGHATLYWYQQILGQGPKLLIQFQNNGVVDDSQLPKDRFSAERLKGVDSTLKIQPAKLEDSAVYLCASHPGGTGTAKNIQYFGAGTRLSVL.

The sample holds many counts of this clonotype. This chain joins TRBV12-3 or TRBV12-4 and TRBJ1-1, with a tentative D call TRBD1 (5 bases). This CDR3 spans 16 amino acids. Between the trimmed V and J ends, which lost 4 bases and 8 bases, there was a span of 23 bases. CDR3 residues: CASSYRLGGPSLEAFF. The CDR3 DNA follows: TGTGCCAGCAGTTACCGCTTGGGGGGACCGAGCCTAGAAGCTTTCTTT.

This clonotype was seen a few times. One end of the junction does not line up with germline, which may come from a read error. The CDR3 loop is CASSKGTSGGRNTGELFF. As DNA, the CDR3 is TGCGCCAGCAGCAAAGGGACTAGCGGGGGCCGAAACACCGGGGAGCTGTTTTTT. The chain uses TRBV7-9 and TRBJ2-2; TRBD2 matches 14 bases. From germline, CDR1 is SEHNR and CDR2 FQNEAQ (reference sequence). CDR3 size: 18 residues.

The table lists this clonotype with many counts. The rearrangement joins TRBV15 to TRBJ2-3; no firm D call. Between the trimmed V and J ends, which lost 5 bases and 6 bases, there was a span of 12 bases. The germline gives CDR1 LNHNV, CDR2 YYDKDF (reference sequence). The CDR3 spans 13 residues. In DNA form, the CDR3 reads TGTGCCACCAGCCGGACCCTATGGGATACGCAGTATTTT. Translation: CATSRTLWDTQYF.

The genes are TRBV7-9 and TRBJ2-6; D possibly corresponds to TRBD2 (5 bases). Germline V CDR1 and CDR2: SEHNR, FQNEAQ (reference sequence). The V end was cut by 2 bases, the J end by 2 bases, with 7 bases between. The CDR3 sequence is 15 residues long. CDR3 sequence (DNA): TGTGCCAGCAGCTTAAACGGGGCTGGGGCCAACGTCCTGACTTTC. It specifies CASSLNGAGANVLTF.

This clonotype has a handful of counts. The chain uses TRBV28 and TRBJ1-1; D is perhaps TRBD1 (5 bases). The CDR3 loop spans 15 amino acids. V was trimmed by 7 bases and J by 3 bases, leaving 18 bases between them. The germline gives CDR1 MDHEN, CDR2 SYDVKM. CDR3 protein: CASTQGGRRDTEAFF. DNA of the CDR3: TGTGCCAGCACGCAGGGAGGCAGGAGGGACACTGAAGCTTTCTTT.

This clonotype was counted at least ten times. The CDR3 sequence is CASSLISPLAGGRQYF. DNA of the CDR3: TGTGCCAGCAGCTTAATCTCCCCTTTAGCGGGGGGGCGACAGTATTTT. The chain couples TRBV7-3 to TRBJ2-3, with 11 bases lining up with TRBD2. CDR1 SGHTA and CDR2 FQGTGA come from the germline V gene. This CDR3 region has 16 residues. V trimming: 1 base; J trimming: 12 bases; junction bases outside the gene matches: 12.

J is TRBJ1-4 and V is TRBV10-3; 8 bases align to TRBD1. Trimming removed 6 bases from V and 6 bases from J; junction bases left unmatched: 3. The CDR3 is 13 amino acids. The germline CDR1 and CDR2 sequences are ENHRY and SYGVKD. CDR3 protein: CAISPTGDEKLFF. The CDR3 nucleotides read TGTGCCATCAGCCCGACAGGGGATGAAAAACTGTTTTTT.

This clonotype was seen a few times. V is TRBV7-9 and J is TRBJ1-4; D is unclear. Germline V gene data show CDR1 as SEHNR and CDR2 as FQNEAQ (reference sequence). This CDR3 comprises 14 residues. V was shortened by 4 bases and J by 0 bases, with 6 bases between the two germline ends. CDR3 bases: TGTGCCAGCAGCTCGTTTGCAACTAATGAAAAACTGTTTTTT. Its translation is CASSSFATNEKLFF.

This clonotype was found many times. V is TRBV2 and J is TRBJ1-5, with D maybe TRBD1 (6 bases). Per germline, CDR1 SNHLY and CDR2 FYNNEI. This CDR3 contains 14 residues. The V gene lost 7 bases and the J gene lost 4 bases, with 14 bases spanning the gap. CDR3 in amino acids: CASTQGGRNQPQHF. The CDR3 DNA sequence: TGTGCCAGCACCCAAGGGGGGAGGAATCAGCCCCAGCATTTT.

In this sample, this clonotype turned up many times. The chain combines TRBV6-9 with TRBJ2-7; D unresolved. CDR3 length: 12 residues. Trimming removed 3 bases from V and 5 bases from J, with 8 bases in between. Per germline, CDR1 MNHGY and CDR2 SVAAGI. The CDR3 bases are TGTGCCAGCAGTTACTCACGGGACGAGCAGTACTTC. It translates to CASSYSRDEQYF.

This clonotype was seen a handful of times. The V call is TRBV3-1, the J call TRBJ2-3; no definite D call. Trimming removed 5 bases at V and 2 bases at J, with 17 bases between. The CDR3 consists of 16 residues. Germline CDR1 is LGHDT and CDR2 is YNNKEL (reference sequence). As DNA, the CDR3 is TGTGCCAGCAGCGAAGCCGGGCCCCACCCCACAGATACGCAGTATTTT. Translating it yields CASSEAGPHPTDTQYF.

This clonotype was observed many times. The DNA for the CDR3 is TGTGTTACGGCACCACAGATCAATCAGCCCCAGCATTTT. Translating it yields CVTAPQINQPQHF. The rearrangement joins TRBV2 to TRBJ1-5; D unresolved. In germline, CDR1 is SNHLY, CDR2 FYNNEI. This CDR3 spans 13 amino acids.

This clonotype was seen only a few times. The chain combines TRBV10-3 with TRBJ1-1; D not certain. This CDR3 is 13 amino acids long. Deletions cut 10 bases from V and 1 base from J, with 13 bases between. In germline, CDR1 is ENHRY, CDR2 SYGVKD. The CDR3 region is CATAGISNTEAFF. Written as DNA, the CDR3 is TGTGCCACCGCCGGGATTTCGAACACTGAAGCTTTCTTT.

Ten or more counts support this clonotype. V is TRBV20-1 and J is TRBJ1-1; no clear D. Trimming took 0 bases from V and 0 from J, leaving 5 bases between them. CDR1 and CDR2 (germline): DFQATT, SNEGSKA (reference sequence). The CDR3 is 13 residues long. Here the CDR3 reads CSARDVVNTEAFF. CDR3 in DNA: TGCAGTGCTAGAGATGTTGTGAACACTGAAGCTTTCTTT.

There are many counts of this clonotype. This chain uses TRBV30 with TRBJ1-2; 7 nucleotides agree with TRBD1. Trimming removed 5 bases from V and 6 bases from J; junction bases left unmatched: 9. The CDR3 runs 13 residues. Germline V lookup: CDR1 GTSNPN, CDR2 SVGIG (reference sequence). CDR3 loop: CAWSRDSADGYTF. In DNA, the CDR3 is TGTGCCTGGTCCCGGGACAGCGCGGATGGCTACACCTTC.

The CDR3 DNA reads TGTGCCAGCAGCTTAACACCAACTGGAAACACCATATATTTT. Translating it yields CASSLTPTGNTIYF. This chain joins TRBV11-2 and TRBJ1-3; D is ambiguous. This CDR3 contains 14 residues. Between the trimmed V and J ends, which lost 2 bases and 2 bases, there was a span of 7 bases. CDR1 and CDR2 (germline): SGHAT, FQNNGV.

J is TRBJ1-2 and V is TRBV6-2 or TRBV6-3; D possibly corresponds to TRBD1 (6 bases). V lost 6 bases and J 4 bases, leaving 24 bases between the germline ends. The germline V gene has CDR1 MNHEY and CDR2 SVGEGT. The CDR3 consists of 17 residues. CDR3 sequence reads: CASSQRLTGIDTYGYTF. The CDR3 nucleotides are TGTGCCAGCAGCCAGCGACTAACAGGGATTGACACCTATGGCTACACCTTC.

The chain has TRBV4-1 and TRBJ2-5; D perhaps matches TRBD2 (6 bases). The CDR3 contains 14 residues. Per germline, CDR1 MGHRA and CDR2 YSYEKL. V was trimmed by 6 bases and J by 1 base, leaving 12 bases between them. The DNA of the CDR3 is TGCGCCAGCAGTTCGGGGGTATCCCAAGAGACCCAGTACTTC. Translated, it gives CASSSGVSQETQYF.

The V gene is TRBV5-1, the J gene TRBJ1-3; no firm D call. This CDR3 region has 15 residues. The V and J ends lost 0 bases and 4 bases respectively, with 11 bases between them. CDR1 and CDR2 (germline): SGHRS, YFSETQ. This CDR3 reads CASSLDGVWGNTIYF. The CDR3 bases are TGCGCCAGCAGCTTGGATGGGGTCTGGGGAAACACCATATATTTT.

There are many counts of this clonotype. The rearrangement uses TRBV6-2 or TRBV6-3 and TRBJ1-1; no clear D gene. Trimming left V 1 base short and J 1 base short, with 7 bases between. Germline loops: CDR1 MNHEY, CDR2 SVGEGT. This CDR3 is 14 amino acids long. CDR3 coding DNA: TGTGCCAGCAGTTACTTCGACTGGAACACTGAAGCTTTCTTT. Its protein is CASSYFDWNTEAFF.

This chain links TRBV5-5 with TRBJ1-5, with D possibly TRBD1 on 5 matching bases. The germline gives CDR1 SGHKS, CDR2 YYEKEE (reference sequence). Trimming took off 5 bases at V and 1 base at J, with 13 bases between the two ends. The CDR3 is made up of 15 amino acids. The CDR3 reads CASSSAGVSNQPQHF. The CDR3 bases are TGTGCCAGCAGTTCGGCGGGGGTAAGCAATCAGCCCCAGCATTTT.

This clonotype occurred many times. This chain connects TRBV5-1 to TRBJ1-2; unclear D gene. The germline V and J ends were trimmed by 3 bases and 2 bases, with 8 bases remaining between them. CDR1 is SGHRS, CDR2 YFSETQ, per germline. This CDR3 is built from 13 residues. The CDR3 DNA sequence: TGCGCCAGCAGCTATGACTCCAACTATGGCTACACCTTC. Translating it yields CASSYDSNYGYTF.